Below, 15 T cell receptor beta chains from the same sample are listed, as sequenced in a study of T cells after yellow fever vaccination. TCRdb reprocessed the 5' RACE reads with MiXCR, giving one entry per CDR3 protein. Of more than 350,000 distinct CDR3 sequences listed, 9.5% to 13% are singletons. The source material was PBMCs, sampled on the day of the first yellow fever vaccination. These receptors were collected from a young man who received the YFV17D yellow fever vaccine.

This sequence joins TRBV12-3 or TRBV12-4 and TRBJ1-6; D ambiguous. This CDR3 has 13 residues. Trimming pared 6 bases from V and 0 bases from J, leaving 3 bases between. As DNA, the CDR3 is TGTGCCAGCAGGCTCTCCTATAATTCACCCCTCCACTTT. Its translation: CASRLSYNSPLHF.

The chain joins TRBV7-6 to TRBJ2-5, with D unresolved. The CDR3 consists of 16 residues. The germline V and J ends were trimmed by 5 bases and 4 bases, with 20 bases remaining between them. CDR1 SGHVS and CDR2 FNYEAQ come from the germline V gene. DNA for the CDR3: TGTGCCAGCAGCCGCAACATAAGGGCCCTTGGAGAGACCCAGTACTTC. It is translated as CASSRNIRALGETQYF.

The sample holds a few counts of this clonotype. This sequence joins TRBV24-1 and TRBJ1-1; no firm D call. The germline V and J ends were trimmed by 2 bases and 1 base, with 10 bases remaining between them. The CDR3 extends over 15 amino acids. Germline V CDR1 and CDR2: KGHDR, SFDVKD. CDR3 loop: CATSDSAGGNTEAFF. The CDR3 DNA is TGTGCCACCAGTGATTCTGCAGGAGGGAACACTGAAGCTTTCTTT.

This clonotype was seen more than once but under ten times. The chain combines TRBV7-2 with TRBJ1-6; D is unresolved. Trimming pared 0 bases from V and 6 bases from J, leaving 9 bases between. The CDR3 runs 15 residues. Germline loops: CDR1 SGHTA, CDR2 FQGNSA. CDR3 DNA: TGTGCCAGCAGCTTAGCCGCACGGACTAATTCACCCCTCCACTTT. It codes for CASSLAARTNSPLHF.

The chain combines TRBV4-1 with TRBJ1-2; possible D gene TRBD1, 5 bases. The CDR3 sequence is 14 residues long. Germline assignment: CDR1 MGHRA and CDR2 YSYEKL. The ends were cut back, 0 bases at V and 6 bases at J, with 11 bases in the middle. CDR3 residues: CASSQDDGADGYTF. The CDR3 DNA follows: TGCGCCAGCAGCCAAGATGATGGGGCGGATGGCTACACCTTC.

The chain carries TRBV5-1 and TRBJ2-1; D might be TRBD1 (5 bases). V lost 4 bases and J lost 10, with 24 bases in between. The V gene's germline CDR1 is SGHRS and CDR2 YFSETQ. The CDR3 has 16 residues. CDR3 sequence: CASSPGHGVLVGEQFF. CDR3 sequence (DNA): TGCGCCAGCAGCCCTGGACACGGCGTGCTCGTTGGAGAGCAGTTCTTC.

As DNA, the CDR3 is TGTGCCAGCAGCGCTCCTCTAGGATACAATGAGCAGTTCTTC. This gives the protein CASSAPLGYNEQFF. This rearrangement joins TRBV12-3 or TRBV12-4 to TRBJ2-1; D ambiguous. V lost 6 bases and J lost 4, with 13 bases in between. This CDR3 is built from 14 residues.

The table lists this clonotype with a few counts. V gene TRBV6-5 combines with J gene TRBJ1-6; TRBD1 matches 9 bases. Germline-derived CDR1 and CDR2 are MNHEY and SVGAGI. V shed 4 bases and J 7 bases; nucleotides not matched to a gene: 5. This CDR3 is built from 15 residues. For the CDR3, the DNA is TGTGCCAGCAGTTGGGACAGGGACGGGAATTCACCCCTCCACTTT. Translation: CASSWDRDGNSPLHF.

This chain connects TRBV4-3 to TRBJ2-3; maybe TRBD2 (6 bases). Germline lookup yields CDR1 LGHNA and CDR2 YSLEER. Trimming left V 4 bases short and J 3 bases short, with 17 bases between. The CDR3 loop spans 16 amino acids. The CDR3 protein is CASSRRTLAGTDTQYF. DNA of the CDR3: TGCGCCAGCAGCCGCCGCACACTAGCCGGAACAGATACGCAGTATTTT.

This clonotype appeared many times. V usage is TRBV7-2 and J usage is TRBJ2-1; D is possibly TRBD1 (6 bases). Germline V gene sequence: CDR1 SGHTA, CDR2 FQGNSA. The CDR3 runs 13 residues. Deletions cut 5 bases from V and 8 bases from J, with 13 bases between. The DNA of the CDR3 is TGTGCCAGCAGCCCACAGGGAATTGATGAGCAGTTCTTC. Its translation: CASSPQGIDEQFF.

This clonotype was seen more than once but under ten times. The V call is TRBV7-8, the J call TRBJ2-7; 7 bases match TRBD1. Trimming cost V 2 bases and J 6 bases; bases outside gene matches: 10. Germline V CDR1 and CDR2: SGHVS, FQNEAQ. CDR3 size: 15 residues. The CDR3 DNA reads TGTGCCAGCAGCTTAACGTCGGGACAGATACTCGAGCAGTACTTC. The encoded protein is CASSLTSGQILEQYF.

The chain joins TRBV11-3 to TRBJ2-2; D ambiguous. The germline V gene encodes CDR1 SGHNT and CDR2 YENEEA. The CDR3 length is 12 residues. The ends were cut back, 2 bases at V and 6 bases at J, with 4 bases in the middle. The CDR3 DNA sequence: TGTGCCAGCAGCTTAACCGCCGGGGAGCTGTTTTTT. It is translated as CASSLTAGELFF.

There are a few counts of this clonotype. The rearrangement joins TRBV12-3 or TRBV12-4 to TRBJ2-7, with no clear D. This CDR3 has 13 residues. V was trimmed by 4 bases and J by 6 bases, leaving 13 bases between them. In DNA, the CDR3 is TGTGCCAGCAGTTCCTGGGCCTCCGGCGAGCAGTACGTC. It specifies CASSSWASGEQYV.

This clonotype has a handful of counts. The chain combines TRBV6-1 with TRBJ1-2; D may be TRBD1 (6 bases). The V end was cut by 1 base, the J end by 7 bases, with 10 bases between. The CDR3 runs to 13 residues. Germline CDR1 and CDR2: MNHNS and SASEGT. CDR3 region: CASSEGGPRGYTF. DNA of the CDR3: TGTGCCAGCAGTGAAGGGGGGCCGCGTGGCTACACCTTC.

This clonotype was recorded many times. J is TRBJ2-3 and V is TRBV14; possible D gene TRBD1, 6 bases. This CDR3 has 14 amino acids. V lost 0 bases and J 5 bases, leaving 9 bases between the germline ends. Germline CDR1 reads SGHDN; CDR2 reads FVKESK. This CDR3 is CASSQDVQGDTQYF. CDR3 nucleotide sequence: TGTGCCAGCAGCCAAGACGTACAGGGAGATACGCAGTATTTT.